The clone carrying this TCR beta chain has at least ten counts. The antigen is unknown. Germline assignment: CDR1 SQVTM and CDR2 ANQGSEA. This CDR3 spans 14 amino acids. V shed 4 bases, J shed 6 bases, and the junction held 9 bases outside the gene matches. The sample is drawn from a study of naive and memory T cell subsets. Study-wide results and caveats: Especially in CD8 cells, naive repertoires contained a few larger clonotypes, possibly CD45RA-re-expressing memory cells. In CD4 and CD8 cells, diversity dropped from naive through EMRA.

Two oligonucleotides, mixed equimolar, formed the beta constant-region primer covering TRBC1 and TRBC2. The ligated cDNA underwent four PCR rounds using SP2 and nested alpha and beta constant-region primers. One entry per CDR3 protein, called by TCRdb with MiXCR from the UMI-ligation and nested PCR reads. Of about 150,000 distinct CDR3 sequences in the sample, roughly 20% were seen once. The genes are TRBV29-1 and TRBJ1-5, with 7 bases identical to TRBD1. This TCR was recovered from a human donor in good health. The sample comprised naive CD4+ T cells from blood. CDR3: CSVVIGGLGQPQHF. In nucleotides, the CDR3 is TGCAGCGTTGTGATAGGGGGCCTGGGTCAGCCCCAGCATTTT.